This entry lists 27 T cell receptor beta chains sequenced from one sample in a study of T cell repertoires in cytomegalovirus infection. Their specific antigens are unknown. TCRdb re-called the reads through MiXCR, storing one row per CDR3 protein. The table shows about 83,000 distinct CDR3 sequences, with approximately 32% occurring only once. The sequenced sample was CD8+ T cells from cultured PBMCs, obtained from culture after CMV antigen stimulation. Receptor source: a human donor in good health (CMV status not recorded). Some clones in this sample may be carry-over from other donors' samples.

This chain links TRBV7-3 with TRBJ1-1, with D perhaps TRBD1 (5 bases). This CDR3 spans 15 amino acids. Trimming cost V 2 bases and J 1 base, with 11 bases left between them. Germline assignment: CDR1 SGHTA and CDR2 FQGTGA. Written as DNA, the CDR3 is TGTGCCAGCAGCTTAGAGGCAGGGACGAACACTGAAGCTTTCTTT. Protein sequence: CASSLEAGTNTEAFF.

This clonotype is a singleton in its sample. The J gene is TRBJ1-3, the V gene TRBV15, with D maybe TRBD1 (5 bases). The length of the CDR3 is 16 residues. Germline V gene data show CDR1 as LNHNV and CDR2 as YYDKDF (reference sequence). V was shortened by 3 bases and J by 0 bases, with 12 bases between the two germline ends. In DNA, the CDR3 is TGTGCCACCAGCAGCCCTAGGGACGGCTCTGGAAACACCATATATTTT. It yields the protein CATSSPRDGSGNTIYF.

The CDR3 loop is CASSIPGGVGGQPQHF. The CDR3 DNA reads as TGTGCCAGTAGTATCCCCGGGGGGGTTGGGGGTCAGCCCCAGCATTTT. The chain uses TRBV19 and TRBJ1-5; D perhaps matches TRBD1 (5 bases). V shed 3 bases and J shed 6 bases, with 18 bases lying between them. This CDR3 comprises 16 residues. Germline V lookup: CDR1 LNHDA, CDR2 SQIVND (reference sequence). Supplemented by reference TRBV19 and TRBJ1-5, the full variable domain reads DGGITQSPKYLFRKEGQNVTLSCEQNLNHDAMYWYRQDPGQGLRLIYYSQIVNDFQKGDIAEGYSVSREKKESFPLTVTSAQKNPTAFYLCASSIPGGVGGQPQHFGDGTRLSIL.

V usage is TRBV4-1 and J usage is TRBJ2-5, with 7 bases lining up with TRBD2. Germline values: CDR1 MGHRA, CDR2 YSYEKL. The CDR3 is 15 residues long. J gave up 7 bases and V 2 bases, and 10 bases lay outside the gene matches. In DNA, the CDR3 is TGCGCCAGCAGCCAAACCCCCGGGGGGTCAGGGACCCAGTACTTC. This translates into CASSQTPGGSGTQYF.

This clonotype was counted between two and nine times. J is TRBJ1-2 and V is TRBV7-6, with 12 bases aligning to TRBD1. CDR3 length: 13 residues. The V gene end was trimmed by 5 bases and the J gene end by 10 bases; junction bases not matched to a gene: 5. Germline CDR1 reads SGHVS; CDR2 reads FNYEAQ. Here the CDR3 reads CASSPGTGGVYTF. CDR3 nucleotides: TGTGCCAGCAGCCCCGGGACAGGGGGCGTCTACACCTTC.

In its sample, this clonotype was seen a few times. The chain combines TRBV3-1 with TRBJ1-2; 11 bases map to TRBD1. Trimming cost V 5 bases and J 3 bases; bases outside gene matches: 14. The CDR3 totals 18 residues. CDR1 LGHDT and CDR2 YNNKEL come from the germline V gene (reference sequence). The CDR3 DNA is TGTGCCAGCAGCGAACTGACCGTTTGGGGACAGGGGGACTATGGCTACACCTTC. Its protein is CASSELTVWGQGDYGYTF.

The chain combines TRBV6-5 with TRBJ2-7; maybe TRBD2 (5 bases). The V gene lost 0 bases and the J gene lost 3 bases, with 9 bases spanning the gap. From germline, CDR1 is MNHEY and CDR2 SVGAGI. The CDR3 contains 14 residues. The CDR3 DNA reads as TGTGCCAGCAGTTACTCTGAGGGAGTCTACGAGCAGTACTTC. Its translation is CASSYSEGVYEQYF.

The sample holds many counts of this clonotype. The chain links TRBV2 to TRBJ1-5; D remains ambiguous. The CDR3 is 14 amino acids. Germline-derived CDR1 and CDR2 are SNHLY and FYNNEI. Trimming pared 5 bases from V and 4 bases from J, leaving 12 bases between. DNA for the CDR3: TGTGCCAGCAGTCCCCTGGTGGGGAATCAGCCCCAGCATTTT. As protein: CASSPLVGNQPQHF. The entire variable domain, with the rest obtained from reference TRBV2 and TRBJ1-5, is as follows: EPEVTQTPSHQVTQMGQEVILRCVPISNHLYFYWYRQILGQKVEFLVSFYNNEISEKSEIFDDQFSVERPDGSNFTLKIRSTKLEDSAMYFCASSPLVGNQPQHFGDGTRLSIL.

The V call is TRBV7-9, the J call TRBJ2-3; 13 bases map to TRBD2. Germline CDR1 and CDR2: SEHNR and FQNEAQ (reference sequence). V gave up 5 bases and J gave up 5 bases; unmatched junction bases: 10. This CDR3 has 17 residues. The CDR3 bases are TGTGCCAGCAGCCACAGGACTAGCGGGGGAAAGGAAGATACGCAGTATTTT. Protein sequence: CASSHRTSGGKEDTQYF.

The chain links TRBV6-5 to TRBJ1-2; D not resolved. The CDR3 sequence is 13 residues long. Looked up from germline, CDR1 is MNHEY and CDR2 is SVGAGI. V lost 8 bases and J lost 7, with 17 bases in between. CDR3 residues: CASSYGRNGGYTF. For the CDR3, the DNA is TGTGCCAGCTCATACGGGAGAAATGGTGGCTACACCTTC.

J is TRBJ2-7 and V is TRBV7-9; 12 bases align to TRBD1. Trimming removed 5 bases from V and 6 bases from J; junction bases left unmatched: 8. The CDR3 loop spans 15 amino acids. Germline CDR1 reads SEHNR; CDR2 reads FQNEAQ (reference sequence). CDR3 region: CASSHEGDRGREQYF. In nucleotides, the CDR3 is TGTGCCAGCAGCCACGAGGGGGACAGGGGGCGCGAGCAGTACTTC.

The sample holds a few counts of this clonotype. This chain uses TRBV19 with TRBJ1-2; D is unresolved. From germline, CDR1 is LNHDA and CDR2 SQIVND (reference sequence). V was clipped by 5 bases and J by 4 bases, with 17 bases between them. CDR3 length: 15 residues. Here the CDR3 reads CASSFGLLGSYGYTF. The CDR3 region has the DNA TGTGCCAGTAGTTTCGGACTTTTGGGGAGCTATGGCTACACCTTC.

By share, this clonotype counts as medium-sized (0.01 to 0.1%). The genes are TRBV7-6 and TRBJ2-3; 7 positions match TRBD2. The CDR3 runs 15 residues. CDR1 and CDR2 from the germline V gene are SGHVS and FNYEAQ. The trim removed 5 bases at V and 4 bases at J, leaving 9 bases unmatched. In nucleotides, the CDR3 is TGTGCCAGCAGCCCCACCTGGGGGGGGGCAGATACGCAGTATTTT. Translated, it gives CASSPTWGGADTQYF. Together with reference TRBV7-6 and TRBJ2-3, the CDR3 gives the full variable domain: GAGVSQSPRYKVTKRGQDVALRCDPISGHVSLYWYRQALGQGPEFLTYFNYEAQQDKSGLPNDRFSAERPEGSISTLTIQRTEQRDSAMYRCASSPTWGGADTQYFGPGTRLTVL.

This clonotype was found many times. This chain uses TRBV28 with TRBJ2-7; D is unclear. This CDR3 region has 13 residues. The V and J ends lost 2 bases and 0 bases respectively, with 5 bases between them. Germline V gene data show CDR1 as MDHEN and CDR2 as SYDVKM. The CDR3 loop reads CASSLRSSYEQYF. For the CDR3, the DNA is TGTGCCAGCAGTTTAAGATCCTCCTACGAGCAGTACTTC.

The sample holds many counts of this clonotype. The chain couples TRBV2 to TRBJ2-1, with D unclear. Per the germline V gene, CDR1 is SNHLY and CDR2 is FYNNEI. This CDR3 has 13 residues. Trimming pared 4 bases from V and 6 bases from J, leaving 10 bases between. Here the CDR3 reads CASSVGPINEQFF. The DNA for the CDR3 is TGTGCCAGCAGTGTAGGACCCATCAATGAGCAGTTCTTC.

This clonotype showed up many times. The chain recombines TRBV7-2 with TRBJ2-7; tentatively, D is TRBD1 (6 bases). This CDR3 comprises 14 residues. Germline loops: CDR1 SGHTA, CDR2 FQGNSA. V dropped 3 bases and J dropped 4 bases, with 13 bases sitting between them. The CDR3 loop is CASSFAGGQYEQYF. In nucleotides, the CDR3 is TGTGCCAGCAGCTTCGCTGGGGGCCAGTACGAGCAGTACTTC.

The CDR3 spells CASSQDRQFYNEQFF. Written as DNA, the CDR3 is TGCGCCAGCAGCCAAGATCGGCAGTTCTACAATGAGCAGTTCTTC. This chain links TRBV4-1 with TRBJ2-1; D unclear. Trimming took off 0 bases at V and 3 bases at J, with 9 bases between the two ends. Germline V gene data show CDR1 as MGHRA and CDR2 as YSYEKL. The CDR3 sequence is 15 residues long.

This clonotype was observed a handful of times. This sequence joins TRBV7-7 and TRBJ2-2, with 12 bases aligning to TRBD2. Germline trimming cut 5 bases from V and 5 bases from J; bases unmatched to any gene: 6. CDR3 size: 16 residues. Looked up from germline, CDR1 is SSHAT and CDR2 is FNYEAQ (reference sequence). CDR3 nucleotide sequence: TGTGCCAGCAGCCGCACTAGCGGGGGGTTAACCGGGGAGCTGTTTTTT. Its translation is CASSRTSGGLTGELFF.

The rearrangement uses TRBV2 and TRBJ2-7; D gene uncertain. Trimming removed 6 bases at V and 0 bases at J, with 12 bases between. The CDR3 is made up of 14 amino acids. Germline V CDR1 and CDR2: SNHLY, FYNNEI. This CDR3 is CASRLDTSSYEQYF. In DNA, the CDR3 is TGTGCCAGCAGACTCGACACGAGCTCCTACGAGCAGTACTTC.

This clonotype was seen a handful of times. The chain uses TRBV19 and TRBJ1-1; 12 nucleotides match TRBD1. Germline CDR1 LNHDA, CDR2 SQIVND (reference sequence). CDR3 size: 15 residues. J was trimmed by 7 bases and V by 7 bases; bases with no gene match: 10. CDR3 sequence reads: CASTRGQGAYGEAFF. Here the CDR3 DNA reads TGTGCCAGTACTCGGGGACAGGGGGCGTACGGTGAAGCTTTCTTT.

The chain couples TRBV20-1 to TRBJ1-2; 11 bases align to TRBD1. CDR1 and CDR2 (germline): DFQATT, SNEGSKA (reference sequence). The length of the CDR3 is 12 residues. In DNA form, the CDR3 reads TGCAGGAGGGACAGGGGGGTCTATGGCTACACCTTC. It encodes CRRDRGVYGYTF.

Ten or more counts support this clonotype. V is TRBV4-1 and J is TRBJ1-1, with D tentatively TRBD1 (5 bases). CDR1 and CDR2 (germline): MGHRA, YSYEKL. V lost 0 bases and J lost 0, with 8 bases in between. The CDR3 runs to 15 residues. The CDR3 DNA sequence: TGCGCCAGCAGCCAAGAGGGGGGACTGAACACTGAAGCTTTCTTT. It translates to CASSQEGGLNTEAFF.

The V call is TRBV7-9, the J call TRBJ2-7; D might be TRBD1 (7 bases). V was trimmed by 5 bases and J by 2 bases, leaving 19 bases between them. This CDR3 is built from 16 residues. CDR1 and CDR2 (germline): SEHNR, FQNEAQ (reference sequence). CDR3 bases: TGTGCCAGCAGCCCCCCCGGAGGGGGCGCACCCTACGAGCAGTACTTC. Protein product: CASSPPGGGAPYEQYF. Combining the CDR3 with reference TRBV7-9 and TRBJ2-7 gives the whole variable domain DTGVSQNPRHKITKRGQNVTFRCDPISEHNRLYWYRQTLGQGPEFLTYFQNEAQLEKSRLLSDRFSAERPKGSFSTLEIQRTEQGDSAMYLCASSPPGGGAPYEQYFGPGTRLTVT.

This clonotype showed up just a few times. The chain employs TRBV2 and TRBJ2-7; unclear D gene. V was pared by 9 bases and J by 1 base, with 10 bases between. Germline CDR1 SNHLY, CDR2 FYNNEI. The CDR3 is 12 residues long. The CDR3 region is CASQLASYEQYF. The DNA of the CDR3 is TGTGCCAGTCAGTTGGCGTCCTACGAGCAGTACTTC.

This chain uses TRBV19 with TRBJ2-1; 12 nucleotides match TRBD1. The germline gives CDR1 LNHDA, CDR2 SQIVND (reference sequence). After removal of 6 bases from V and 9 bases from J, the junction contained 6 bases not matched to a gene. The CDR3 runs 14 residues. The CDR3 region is CASSTGTGGGEQFF. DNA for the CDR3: TGTGCCAGTAGCACCGGGACAGGGGGCGGTGAGCAGTTCTTC.

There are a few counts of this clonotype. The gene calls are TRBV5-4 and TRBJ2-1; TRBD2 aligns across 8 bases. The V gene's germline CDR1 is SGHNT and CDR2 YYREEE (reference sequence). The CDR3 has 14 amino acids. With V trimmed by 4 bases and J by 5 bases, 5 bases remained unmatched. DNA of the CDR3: TGTGCCAGCAGCCTGGTAGCGGGGCACAATGAGCAGTTCTTC. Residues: CASSLVAGHNEQFF.

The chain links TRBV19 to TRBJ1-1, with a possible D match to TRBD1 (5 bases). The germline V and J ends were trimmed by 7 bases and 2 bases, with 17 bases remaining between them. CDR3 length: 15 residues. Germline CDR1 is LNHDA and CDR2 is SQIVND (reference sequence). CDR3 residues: CASTSDIRGNTEAFF. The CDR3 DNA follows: TGTGCCAGTACCTCCGACATAAGGGGAAACACTGAAGCTTTCTTT.